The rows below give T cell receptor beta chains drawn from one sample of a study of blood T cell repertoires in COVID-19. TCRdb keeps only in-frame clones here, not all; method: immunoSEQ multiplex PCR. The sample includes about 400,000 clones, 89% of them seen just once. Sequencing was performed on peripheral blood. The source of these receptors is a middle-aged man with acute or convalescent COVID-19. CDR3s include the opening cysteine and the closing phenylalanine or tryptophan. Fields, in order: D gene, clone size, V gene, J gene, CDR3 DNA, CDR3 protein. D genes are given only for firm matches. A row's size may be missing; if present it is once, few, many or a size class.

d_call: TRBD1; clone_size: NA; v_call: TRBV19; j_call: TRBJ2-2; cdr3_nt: TGTGCCTCTGGCCGGGGACAGGGTACCACCGGGGAGCTGTTTTTT; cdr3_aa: CASGRGQGTTGELFF
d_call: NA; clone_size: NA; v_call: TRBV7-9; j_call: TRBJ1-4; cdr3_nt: TGTGCCAGCAGCCCTGACCCCCGGGACTTTAAAAGTAGGCTGTTTTTT; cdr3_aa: CASSPDPRDFKSRLFF
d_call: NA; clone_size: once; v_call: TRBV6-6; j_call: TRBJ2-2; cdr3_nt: TGTGCCAGCAGTTTTACAGGGCCCGGGGAGCTGTTTTTT; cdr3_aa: CASSFTGPGELFF
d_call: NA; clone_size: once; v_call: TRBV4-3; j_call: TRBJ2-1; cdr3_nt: TGCGCCAGCAGCCAAGAGGACAGATCCTACAATGAGCAGTTCTTC; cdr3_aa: CASSQEDRSYNEQFF
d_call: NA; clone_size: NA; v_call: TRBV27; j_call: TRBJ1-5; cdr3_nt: TGTGCCAGCAGTTTGACCGGGGGTCAGCCCCAGCATTTT; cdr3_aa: CASSLTGGQPQHF
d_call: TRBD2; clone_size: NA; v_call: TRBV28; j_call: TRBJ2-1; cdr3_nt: TGTGCCAGCATTGGACTAGCGAGGAATGAGCAGTTCTTC; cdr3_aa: CASIGLARNEQFF
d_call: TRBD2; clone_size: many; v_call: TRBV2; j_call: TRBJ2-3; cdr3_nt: TGTGCCAGCAGGGAGAGACTAGCGGGAGGGGCAGATACGCAGTATTTT; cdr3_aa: CASRERLAGGADTQYF
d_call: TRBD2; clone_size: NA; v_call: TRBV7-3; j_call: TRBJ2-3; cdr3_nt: TGTGCCAGCAGCGCACGGGGGGGCCCGGGCACAGATACGCAGTATTTT; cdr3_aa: CASSARGGPGTDTQYF
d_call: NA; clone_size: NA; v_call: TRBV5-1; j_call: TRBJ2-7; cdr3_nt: TGCGCCAGCAGCCCGGACCCAGGGGTTGAGCAGTACTTC; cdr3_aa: CASSPDPGVEQYF
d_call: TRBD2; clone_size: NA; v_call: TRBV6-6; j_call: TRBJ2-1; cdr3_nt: TGTGCCAGCAGCTCGTCTGTGGCGGGAGGTAGTTTCCGGAATGAGCAGTTCTTC; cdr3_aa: CASSSSVAGGSFRNEQFF
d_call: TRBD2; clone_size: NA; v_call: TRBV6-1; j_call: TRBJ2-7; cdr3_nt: TGTGCCAGCAGTGAAGCTAGCGGGGGGGCGGAAGAGCAGCACTTC; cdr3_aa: CASSEASGGAEEQHF
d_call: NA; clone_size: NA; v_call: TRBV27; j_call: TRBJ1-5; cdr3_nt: TGTGCCAGCAGTTTCGGAGGGGCTATAAATCAGCCCCAGCATTTT; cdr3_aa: CASSFGGAINQPQHF
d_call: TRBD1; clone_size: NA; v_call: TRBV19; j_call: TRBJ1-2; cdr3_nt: TGTGCCAGTAGAGACAGGGGGAACCTTAACTATGGCTACACCTTC; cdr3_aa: CASRDRGNLNYGYTF
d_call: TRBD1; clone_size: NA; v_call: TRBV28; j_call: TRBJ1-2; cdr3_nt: TGTGCCAGCAGTTTAACCGCGCACCAGGGGGAAAGGGGCTATGGCTACACCTTC; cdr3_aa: CASSLTAHQGERGYGYTF
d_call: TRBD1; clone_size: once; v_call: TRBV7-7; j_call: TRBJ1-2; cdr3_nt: TGTGCTAGCAGCTCAGGGGGTGGCAACTATGGCTACACCTTC; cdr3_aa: CASSSGGGNYGYTF
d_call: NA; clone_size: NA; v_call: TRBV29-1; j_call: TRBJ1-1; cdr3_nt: TGCAGCGTTGTTTTCGCTCGGGAGAGAGCTTTCTTT; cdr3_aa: CSVVFARERAFF